The 14 T cell receptor beta chains below were found in one sample sequenced in a study of blood T cell repertoires in COVID-19 (TCRdb year 2020). The library relied on the immunoSEQ multiplex PCR assay. TCRdb holds this immuneACCESS table with in-frame rearrangements only. Some clones are missing; in checked studies, unresolved V genes explain under half, and the rest has no known cause. Here the sample has about 81,000 clones; 91% occur a single time. The ten largest clones take up 1.5% to 2% of the sample. Source material: peripheral blood. The source of these receptors is a woman in her forties or fifties in a cohort sampled during active COVID-19.

This chain uses TRBV3-1 (or the pseudogene TRBV3-2) with TRBJ1-3; 7 positions match TRBD1. Trimming removed 0 bases from V and 1 base from J; junction bases left unmatched: 3. CDR3 length equals 16 residues. Germline V CDR1 and CDR2: LGHDT, YNNKEL (reference sequence). CDR3 in DNA: TGTGCCAGCAGCCAAGACTCGACAGGGTCTGGAAACACCATATATTTT. Protein sequence: CASSQDSTGSGNTIYF.

This clone was observed a handful of times. CDR3 sequence (DNA): TGCGCCAGCAAGGGGCAGCTCAACACCGGGGAGCTGTTTTTT. Residues: CASKGQLNTGELFF. This rearrangement joins TRBV10-1 to TRBJ2-2; TRBD1 might be the D (5 bases). Germline CDR1 reads WNHNN; CDR2 reads SYGVQD (reference sequence). V was trimmed by 7 bases and J by 2 bases, leaving 11 bases between them. The CDR3 sequence is 14 residues long.

The rearrangement links TRBV3-1 (or the pseudogene TRBV3-2) to TRBJ2-5; D uncertain. Trimming removed 5 bases from V and 11 bases from J, with 12 bases in between. CDR3 length equals 11 residues. CDR1 is LGHDT, CDR2 YNNKEL, per germline (reference sequence). The CDR3 reads CASSTFWAQYF. The CDR3 DNA follows: TGTGCCAGCAGCACGTTCTGGGCACAGTACTTC.

This clone was observed a single time. The V call is TRBV9, the J call TRBJ2-2; the D gene is possibly TRBD1 (5 bases). The CDR3 length is 14 residues. The V and J ends lost 7 bases and 0 bases respectively, with 10 bases between them. Germline CDR1 and CDR2: SGDLS and YYNGEE. The DNA of the CDR3 is TGTGCCAGCTCCAGGGAAGCGAACACCGGGGAGCTGTTTTTT. It encodes CASSREANTGELFF.

The V gene is TRBV4-2, the J gene TRBJ1-2; D is unclear. Germline V lookup: CDR1 LGHNA, CDR2 YNFKEQ. The CDR3 loop spans 13 amino acids. Between the trimmed V and J ends, which lost 4 bases and 8 bases, there was a span of 14 bases. In DNA form, the CDR3 reads TGTGCCAGCAGCCCCGCCGGGAGCGTAGGCTACACCTTC. It specifies CASSPAGSVGYTF.

This chain uses TRBV9 with TRBJ2-3; possible D gene TRBD1, 6 bases. The germline gives CDR1 SGDLS, CDR2 YYNGEE. Between the trimmed V and J ends, which lost 4 bases and 5 bases, there was a span of 14 bases. The CDR3 length is 14 residues. The CDR3 is CASSLGGRGDTQYF. CDR3 nucleotides: TGTGCCAGCAGCCTAGGGGGAAGGGGAGATACGCAGTATTTT.

The rearrangement joins TRBV12-5 to TRBJ2-7, with TRBD2 identical over 7 bases. The germline gives CDR1 LGHNT, CDR2 FRNRAP. The ends lost 6 bases at V and 0 bases at J; junction bases unmatched: 14. The CDR3 runs to 17 residues. In nucleotides, the CDR3 is TGTGCTAGTGGATCTGGAATAGCGGGCAAGGGCTCCTACGAGCAGTACTTC. This translates into CASGSGIAGKGSYEQYF.

The chain couples TRBV19 to TRBJ2-7, with D maybe TRBD2 (5 bases). This CDR3 spans 13 amino acids. Germline CDR1 is LNHDA and CDR2 is SQIVND (reference sequence). Trimming removed 3 bases at V and 4 bases at J, with 10 bases between. The CDR3 DNA sequence: TGTGCCAGTAGTATTGGACTCCGGTACGAGCAGTACTTC. It yields the protein CASSIGLRYEQYF.

The genes are TRBV5-1 and TRBJ2-2; 8 positions match TRBD2. This CDR3 spans 16 amino acids. V was pared by 4 bases and J by 2 bases, with 7 bases of the junction left unmatched. The germline gives CDR1 SGHRS, CDR2 YFSETQ. The CDR3 DNA reads TGCGCCAGCAGCCCCGGACTAGCCCTTAACACCGGGGAGCTGTTTTTT. It yields the protein CASSPGLALNTGELFF.

V gene TRBV29-1 combines with J gene TRBJ1-1; tentatively, D is TRBD1 (5 bases). V lost 6 bases and J 0 bases, leaving 11 bases between the germline ends. Germline loops: CDR1 SQVTM, CDR2 ANQGSEA. This CDR3 contains 13 residues. This CDR3 reads CSVAGRLNTEAFF. The CDR3 bases are TGCAGCGTAGCGGGACGGCTGAACACTGAAGCTTTCTTT.

This chain links TRBV3-1 (or the pseudogene TRBV3-2) with TRBJ2-5; 11 nucleotides line up with TRBD2. V was clipped by 5 bases and J by 4 bases; unmatched bases: 9. Germline CDR1 is LGHDT and CDR2 is YNNKEL (reference sequence). The CDR3 is 16 residues long. CDR3 residues: CASSISGTSGGETQYF. The CDR3 coding sequence is TGTGCCAGCAGCATCTCTGGGACTAGCGGCGGAGAGACCCAGTACTTC.

The chain carries TRBV6-5 and TRBJ2-5, with D tentatively TRBD1 (6 bases). There are 15 residues in the CDR3. Trimming left V 3 bases short and J 2 bases short, with 13 bases between. Germline-derived CDR1 and CDR2 are MNHEY and SVGAGI. CDR3 DNA: TGTGCCAGCAGTTATCTCAGGACAGATCAAGAGACCCAGTACTTC. Translation: CASSYLRTDQETQYF.

This chain uses TRBV15 with TRBJ2-7; 8 bases match TRBD1. Germline-derived CDR1 and CDR2 are LNHNV and YYDKDF (reference sequence). V was pared by 4 bases and J by 2 bases, with 7 bases of the junction left unmatched. There are 15 residues in the CDR3. The CDR3 loop is CATSTLDRDTYEQYF. CDR3 DNA sequence: TGTGCCACCAGCACCTTGGACAGGGACACCTACGAGCAGTACTTC.

The rearrangement links TRBV5-1 to TRBJ2-7; 9 bases line up with TRBD1. Germline V CDR1 and CDR2: SGHRS, YFSETQ. V trimming: 4 bases; J trimming: 0 bases; junction bases outside the gene matches: 8. This CDR3 has 16 amino acids. CDR3: CASSPRWDRASYEQYF. DNA for the CDR3: TGCGCCAGCAGCCCGCGTTGGGACAGGGCCTCCTACGAGCAGTACTTC.